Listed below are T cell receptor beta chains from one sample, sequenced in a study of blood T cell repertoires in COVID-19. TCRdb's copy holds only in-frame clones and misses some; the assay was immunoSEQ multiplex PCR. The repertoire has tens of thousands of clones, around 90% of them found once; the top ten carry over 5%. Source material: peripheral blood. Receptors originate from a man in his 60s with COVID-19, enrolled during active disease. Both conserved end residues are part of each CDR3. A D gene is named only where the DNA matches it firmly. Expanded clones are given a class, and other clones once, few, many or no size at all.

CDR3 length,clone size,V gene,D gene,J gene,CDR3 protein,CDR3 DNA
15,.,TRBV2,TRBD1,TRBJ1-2,CASSSDRIAFYGYTF,TGTGCCAGCAGTTCGGACAGGATCGCGTTCTATGGCTACACCTTC
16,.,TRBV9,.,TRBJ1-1,CASSSGETGVVRGAFF,TGTGCCAGCAGCTCGGGAGAGACTGGGGTTGTGAGAGGGGCTTTCTTT
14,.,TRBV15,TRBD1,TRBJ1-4,CATSGIGTDEKLFF,TGTGCCACCAGCGGAATAGGGACAGATGAAAAACTGTTTTTT
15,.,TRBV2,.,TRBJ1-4,CASSNTGLPNEKLFF,TGTGCCAGCAGTAATACGGGACTTCCTAATGAAAAACTGTTTTTT
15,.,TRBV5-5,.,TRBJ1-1,CASSSNREGNTEAFF,TGTGCCAGCAGCAGTAACAGGGAGGGGAACACTGAAGCTTTCTTT
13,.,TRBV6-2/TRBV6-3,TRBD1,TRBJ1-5,CASSRTGAQPQHF,TGTGCCAGCAGTCGGACAGGGGCTCAGCCCCAGCATTTT
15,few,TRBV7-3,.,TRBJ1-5,CASSLRGRSNQPQHF,TGTGCCAGCAGCTTAAGGGGCAGGAGCAATCAGCCCCAGCATTTT
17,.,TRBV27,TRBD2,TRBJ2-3,CASSLTLAGEGADTQYF,TGTGCCAGCAGTTTAACTTTAGCGGGAGAAGGCGCAGATACGCAGTATTTT
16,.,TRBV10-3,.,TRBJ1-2,CAISQYFAEANYGYTF,TGTGCCATCAGTCAATACTTTGCAGAGGCTAACTATGGCTACACCTTC
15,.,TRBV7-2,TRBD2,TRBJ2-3,CASSLGLAYTDTQYF,TGTGCCAGCAGCCTTGGACTAGCTTACACAGATACGCAGTATTTT
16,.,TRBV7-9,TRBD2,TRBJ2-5,CASSPYRLASQETQYF,TGTGCCAGCAGCCCCTATAGACTAGCGAGCCAAGAGACCCAGTACTTC
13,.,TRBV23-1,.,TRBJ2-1,CASNRSSYNEQFF,TGCGCCAGCAACAGAAGCTCCTACAATGAGCAGTTCTTC
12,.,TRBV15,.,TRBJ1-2,CATSRDPDGYTF,TGTGCCACCAGCAGAGATCCGGATGGCTACACCTTC
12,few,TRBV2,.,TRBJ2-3,CASTVSTDTQYF,TGTGCCAGCACCGTGAGCACAGATACGCAGTATTTT
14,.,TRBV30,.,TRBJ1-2,CAWSPSGLNYGYTF,TGTGCCTGGAGCCCCTCAGGGCTTAACTATGGCTACACCTTC
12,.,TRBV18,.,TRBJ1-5,CASSPGAQPQHF,TGTGCCAGCTCACCTGGGGCTCAGCCCCAGCATTTT
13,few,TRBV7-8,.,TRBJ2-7,CASSMDRSYEQYF,TGTGCCAGCAGCATGGACAGATCCTACGAGCAGTACTTC
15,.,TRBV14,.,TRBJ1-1,CASSQAGGVNTEAFF,TGTGCCAGCAGCCAAGCCGGGGGGGTGAACACTGAAGCTTTCTTT
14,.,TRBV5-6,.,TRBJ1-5,CASSLGPGGQPQHF,TGTGCCAGCAGCCTAGGACCTGGGGGGCAGCCCCAGCATTTT
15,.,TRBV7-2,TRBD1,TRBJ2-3,CASRPDRGLRDTQYF,TGTGCCAGCAGGCCTGACAGGGGCCTACGAGATACGCAGTATTTT
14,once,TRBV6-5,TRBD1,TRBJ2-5,CASSRDRGEETQYF,TGTGCCAGCAGCCGGGACAGGGGGGAAGAGACCCAGTACTTC
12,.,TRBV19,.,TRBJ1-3,CASGAAGNTIYF,TGTGCCAGTGGGGCAGCCGGAAACACCATATATTTT
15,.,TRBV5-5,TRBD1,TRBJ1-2,CASSLSRTGGFGYTF,TGTGCCAGCAGCTTGAGTCGGACAGGGGGTTTCGGCTACACCTTC
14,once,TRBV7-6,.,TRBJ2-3,CASSFQGSIDTQYF,TGTGCCAGCAGCTTTCAGGGGTCGATAGATACGCAGTATTTT
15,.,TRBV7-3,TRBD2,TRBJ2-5,CASSLAGLAGETQYF,TGTGCCAGCAGCTTGGCGGGACTAGCGGGGGAGACCCAGTACTTC
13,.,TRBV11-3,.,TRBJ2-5,CASHREFTETQYF,TGTGCCAGCCACAGGGAGTTTACAGAGACCCAGTACTTC
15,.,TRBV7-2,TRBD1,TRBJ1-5,CASSTRTGGDQPQHF,TGTGCCAGCAGCACAAGGACAGGGGGAGATCAGCCCCAGCATTTT
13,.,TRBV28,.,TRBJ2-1,CASRRGVVPEQFF,TGTGCCAGCAGAAGAGGAGTGGTTCCTGAGCAGTTCTTC
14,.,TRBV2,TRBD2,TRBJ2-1,CASKIAGGVNEQFF,TGTGCCAGCAAGATAGCGGGAGGGGTAAATGAGCAGTTCTTC
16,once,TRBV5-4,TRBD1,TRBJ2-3,CASSLERDRVTDTQYF,TGTGCCAGCAGCTTGGAGCGGGACAGGGTCACAGATACGCAGTATTTT
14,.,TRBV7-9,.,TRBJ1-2,CASSLGGEDYGYTF,TGTGCCAGCAGCTTAGGCGGGGAGGACTATGGCTACACCTTC
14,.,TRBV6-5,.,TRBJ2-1,CASSYSWDRGEQFF,TGTGCCAGCAGTTACTCGTGGGATCGGGGTGAGCAGTTCTTC
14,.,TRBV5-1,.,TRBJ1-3,CASRGDSSGNTIYF,TGCGCCAGCAGGGGGGACTCCTCTGGAAACACCATATATTTT
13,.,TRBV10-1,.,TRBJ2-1,CASSESKTGEQFF,TGCGCCAGCAGTGAGTCGAAAACAGGGGAGCAGTTCTTC
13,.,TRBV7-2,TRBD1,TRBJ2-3,CASSLQGADTQYF,TGTGCCAGCAGCTTACAGGGGGCAGATACGCAGTATTTT
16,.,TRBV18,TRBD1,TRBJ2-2,CASSLGTGENTGELFF,TGTGCCAGCTCACTGGGGACAGGGGAGAACACCGGGGAGCTGTTTTTT
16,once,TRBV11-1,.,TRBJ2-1,CASRSRGSSSYNEQFF,TGTGCCAGCAGATCTAGGGGGTCCAGTTCCTACAATGAGCAGTTCTTC
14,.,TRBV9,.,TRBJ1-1,CASSVTALGTEAFF,TGTGCCAGCAGCGTAACAGCCTTGGGTACTGAAGCTTTCTTT
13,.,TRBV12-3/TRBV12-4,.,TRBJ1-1,CASSTPGNTEAFF,TGTGCCAGCAGTACCCCGGGGAACACTGAAGCTTTCTTT
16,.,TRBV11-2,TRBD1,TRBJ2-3,CASSLMLGQSTDTQYF,TGTGCCAGCAGCTTGATGTTGGGACAGAGCACAGATACGCAGTATTTT
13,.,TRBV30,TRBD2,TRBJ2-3,CAWNSGIAYTQYF,TGTGCCTGGAATAGCGGGATCGCCTATACGCAGTATTTT
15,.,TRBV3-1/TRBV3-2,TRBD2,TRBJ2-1,CASSQGGRGYNEQFF,TGTGCCAGCAGCCAAGGCGGGAGAGGTTACAATGAGCAGTTCTTC
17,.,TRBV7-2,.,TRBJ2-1,CASSFARGGASYNEQFF,TGTGCCAGCAGCTTCGCCAGAGGGGGGGCCTCCTACAATGAGCAGTTCTTC
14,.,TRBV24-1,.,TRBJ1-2,CATSDLTYNYGYTF,TGTGCCACCAGTGATCTTACATATAACTATGGCTACACCTTC
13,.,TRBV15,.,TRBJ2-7,CATSRQGSAEQYF,TGTGCCACCAGCAGACAGGGTTCGGCCGAGCAGTACTTC